This T cell receptor (beta chain) is drawn from a study of shared clonotypes between healthy human individuals. The germline V and J ends were trimmed by 7 bases and 2 bases, with 15 bases remaining between them. CDR3 length: 15 amino acids. Germline CDR1 is SGHAT and CDR2 is FQNNGV. The authors loaded 200 ng DNA, around 32,000 T cell genomes, into sorted-subset replicate PCRs. Here immunoSEQ multiplex PCR was the method, and the copy in TCRdb shows in-frame clones only, minus some. The top ten clones hold around 1.8% of a sample with 700,000 or so clones, about 78% of them seen once. The rearrangement links TRBV11-2 to TRBJ1-3; D possibly corresponds to TRBD1 (5 bases). Sequencing was performed on memory CD4+ T cells sorted from blood. Documented subset: CD45RA-negative fraction. This receptor was identified in a woman aged 25 to 45 in good health. CDR3 coding DNA: TGTGCCAGCAACTTTGGGGGGACCACTGGAAACACCATATATTTT. Its translation: CASNFGGTTGNTIYF.